This T cell receptor (beta chain) was identified in a study of cytomegalovirus exposure and HLA in healthy donors. Study observations and caveats: As confirmed in vitro, three CMV-associated chains were specific for CMV antigens.

PCR involved 60 Vbeta and 13 Jbeta primers. Profiling relied on immunoSEQ multiplex PCR, and the TCRdb table lists in-frame clones only, not all of them. Counted here are roughly 180,000 clones, 60% to 80% occurring once; the ten biggest clones make up more than 13%. This CDR3 spans 20 amino acids. As for this clone: Its matching antigen is unknown.

Specimen: PBMCs. The receptor was derived from a man in his fifties or sixties in good health and CMV-seropositive. The chain uses TRBV1 and TRBJ2-6; no DNA check was done on the table's D call, TRBD2. TRBV1 is noted as a pseudogene. CDR3: CTSTASGLAVSNSGANVLTF. The CDR3 DNA sequence: TGCACCAGCACCGCGTCTGGACTAGCGGTGAGTAACTCTGGGGCCAACGTCCTGACTTTC.